Sequencing of this T cell receptor beta chain was carried out in a study of circulating and synovial CD4+ cells in juvenile arthritis. Study-wide findings and caveats: Compared with bulk blood, circulating pathogenic-like lymphocytes shared substantially more CDR3 sequences with synovial T cells.

In regard to this clone: Its antigen is unknown.

Data came from immunoSEQ multiplex PCR; TCRdb stores just in-frame clones and leaves some out. The sample records roughly 32,000 clones, 90% to 95% being singletons. The TCR originated in a human donor with juvenile idiopathic arthritis. The sequencing input was CD4+ T cells from blood.

CDR3 DNA sequence: TGTGCCAGCACCCTTTCCGGACAGGGGACCGGGGAGCTGTTTTTT. Its protein product is CASTLSGQGTGELFF. The J gene is TRBJ2-2, the V gene TRBV9, with 9 bases aligning to TRBD1. CDR1 SGDLS and CDR2 YYNGEE come from the germline V gene. The V and J ends lost 6 bases and 5 bases, in that order; junction bases with no gene match: 8. CDR3 size: 15 residues.